This T cell receptor (beta chain) is from a study of T cells in Graves' hyperthyroidism and ophthalmopathy. Amplification yielded TCR beta CDR3 regions, with RNA transcripts as the source. The study used the HTBI primer set for a first-round RT-PCR of the TCR CDR3. TCRdb called the multiplex PCR reads again in MiXCR, with one record for every CDR3 protein. The table shows about 600,000 distinct CDR3 sequences, with about a sixth occurring only once. This clonotype was seen ten or more times. The germline gives CDR1 LGHDT, CDR2 YNNKEL (reference sequence). This CDR3 is built from 13 residues. V was cut by 2 bases and J by 7 bases, with 11 bases left in between.

The chain joins TRBV3-1 to TRBJ1-2; possible D gene TRBD1, 5 bases. The material sequenced was blood. The origin of this receptor is a woman in her forties with Graves' ophthalmopathy. The CDR3 DNA follows: TGTGCCAGCAGCCAACAGGGAATTAGTGGCTACACCTTC. Residues: CASSQQGISGYTF.